The entry below gives a single T cell receptor beta chain sequence along with its context. The V end lost 5 bases, the J end lost 4 bases, and 11 bases lay between the germline ends. The CDR3 extends over 12 amino acids. Germline V CDR1 and CDR2: SQVTM, ANQGSEA. This sample is part of a study of control samples from healthy donors and cancer patients. Assay: immunoSEQ multiplex PCR; the TCRdb copy retains only in-frame clones and omits some. The sample holds about 89,000 clones; approximately 89% are singletons and the top ten take over 20%. The V call is TRBV29-1, the J call TRBJ1-2; maybe TRBD1 (5 bases). Sequencing input: blood. The TCR was taken from a man younger than 40 in good health. This CDR3 reads CSVRDGGYGYTF. In DNA form, the CDR3 reads TGCAGCGTTCGGGACGGGGGCTATGGCTACACCTTC.